Presented here are 13 T cell receptor beta chains from one specimen sequenced in a study of T cell responses to AZD1222 COVID-19 vaccine. Produced via immunoSEQ multiplex PCR; TCRdb's table is partial and in-frame only. The table lists about 56,000 clones, approximately 85% of them singletons. This sample comprised peripheral blood, obtained on day 0 of AZD1222 vaccination. Source of these receptors: an adult in good health.

V usage is TRBV2 and J usage is TRBJ2-2; 12 bases are a match to TRBD2. Germline V gene data show CDR1 as SNHLY and CDR2 as FYNNEI. The CDR3 has 15 amino acids. The trim removed 6 bases at V and 8 bases at J, leaving 7 bases unmatched. The CDR3 spells CASSGTSGGTGELFF. CDR3 sequence (DNA): TGTGCCAGCAGCGGTACTAGCGGGGGGACTGGGGAGCTGTTTTTT.

V gene TRBV5-1 combines with J gene TRBJ1-3; D call uncertain. In germline, CDR1 is SGHRS, CDR2 YFSETQ. V was trimmed by 2 bases and J by 2 bases, leaving 8 bases between them. This CDR3 contains 14 residues. The CDR3 loop is CASSLGSPGNTIYF. In nucleotides, the CDR3 is TGCGCCAGCAGCTTAGGTTCGCCTGGAAACACCATATATTTT.

This chain links TRBV19 with TRBJ2-7; 7 positions agree with TRBD1. This CDR3 has 13 residues. V lost 4 bases, J lost 4 bases, and 4 bases stayed unmatched. Germline CDR1 is LNHDA and CDR2 is SQIVND (reference sequence). For the CDR3, the DNA is TGTGCCAGTAGTACGGACAGGAATTACGAGCAGTACTTC. Translation gives CASSTDRNYEQYF.

This chain joins TRBV4-2 and TRBJ1-6; 7 bases fit TRBD1. V lost 2 bases, J lost 6 bases, and 7 bases stayed unmatched. Germline loops: CDR1 LGHNA, CDR2 YNFKEQ. This CDR3 is 16 amino acids long. CDR3 protein: CASSQHNRGLNSPLHF. Here the CDR3 DNA reads TGTGCCAGCAGCCAACATAACAGGGGCCTTAATTCACCCCTCCACTTT.

J is TRBJ1-2 and V is TRBV28; 11 bases align to TRBD1. V was clipped by 5 bases and J by 6 bases; unmatched bases: 8. In germline, CDR1 is MDHEN, CDR2 SYDVKM. The CDR3 extends over 15 amino acids. CDR3 loop: CASSTAGQGDHGYTF. In DNA, the CDR3 is TGTGCCAGCAGTACAGCGGGACAGGGGGACCATGGCTACACCTTC.

The gene calls are TRBV7-2 and TRBJ2-3, with 13 nucleotides matching TRBD2. The trim removed 5 bases at V and 4 bases at J, leaving 6 bases unmatched. This CDR3 has 16 amino acids. Looked up from germline, CDR1 is SGHTA and CDR2 is FQGNSA. DNA of the CDR3: TGTGCCAGCAGCCCGCTCGGGACTAGCGGGGCAGATACGCAGTATTTT. Protein sequence: CASSPLGTSGADTQYF.

The chain employs TRBV30 and TRBJ1-4; D gene ambiguous. Germline CDR1 reads GTSNPN; CDR2 reads SVGIG (reference sequence). V lost 2 bases to trimming and J lost 8 bases, with 15 bases between them. The CDR3 runs to 14 residues. The DNA for the CDR3 is TGTGCCTGGAGTATTATGTCGCGAAACGAAAAACTGTTTTTT. This translates into CAWSIMSRNEKLFF.

The genes are TRBV5-1 and TRBJ2-3; D is ambiguous. The CDR3 loop spans 14 amino acids. Trimming took off 2 bases at V and 0 bases at J, with 7 bases between the two ends. Germline CDR1 and CDR2: SGHRS and YFSETQ. The CDR3 bases are TGCGCCAGCAGCTTAGCGCTTAGCACAGATACGCAGTATTTT. It specifies CASSLALSTDTQYF.

The rearrangement uses TRBV29-1 and TRBJ2-7, with D uncertain. CDR3 size: 12 residues. Germline-derived CDR1 and CDR2 are SQVTM and ANQGSEA. The V and J ends lost 5 bases and 1 base respectively, with 9 bases between them. This chain's CDR3 is CSVSLGSYEQYF. CDR3 coding DNA: TGCAGCGTTTCCTTGGGTTCCTACGAGCAGTACTTC.

The chain uses TRBV2 and TRBJ1-6; the match to TRBD1 covers 9 bases. The J segment lost 2 bases and the V segment lost 6 bases, leaving 2 bases of the junction unmatched. Germline V gives CDR1 SNHLY, CDR2 FYNNEI. The CDR3 extends over 15 amino acids. In DNA form, the CDR3 reads TGTGCCAGCAGCGGGACAGGGCCCTATAATTCACCCCTCCACTTT. Protein: CASSGTGPYNSPLHF.

The chain combines TRBV5-6 with TRBJ1-5; maybe TRBD1 (6 bases). Germline CDR1 reads SGHDT; CDR2 reads YYEEEE. The CDR3 is 14 residues long. Trimming stripped 0 bases from V and 7 bases from J, with 11 bases between. CDR3 protein: CASSLAGGRQPQHF. The DNA of the CDR3 is TGTGCCAGCAGCTTGGCCGGGGGGCGACAGCCCCAGCATTTT.

This clone occurred once. The chain combines TRBV4-1 with TRBJ1-6, with D uncertain. Germline V gene lookup returns CDR1 MGHRA and CDR2 YSYEKL. This CDR3 region has 20 residues. Trimming left V 0 bases short and J 8 bases short, with 26 bases between. The CDR3 coding sequence is TGCGCCAGCAGCCAAGATTACACCCGGGTCCCTGAGGTCGGAGATTCACCCCTCCACTTT. Translation: CASSQDYTRVPEVGDSPLHF.

V usage is TRBV5-4 and J usage is TRBJ1-2, with 12 bases identical to TRBD1. The CDR3 is made up of 16 amino acids. The ends lost 2 bases at V and 6 bases at J; junction bases unmatched: 8. The V gene's germline CDR1 is SGHNT and CDR2 YYREEE (reference sequence). The CDR3 is CASSFPQGQGADGYTF. The CDR3 nucleotides read TGTGCCAGCAGCTTCCCTCAGGGACAGGGGGCGGATGGCTACACCTTC.